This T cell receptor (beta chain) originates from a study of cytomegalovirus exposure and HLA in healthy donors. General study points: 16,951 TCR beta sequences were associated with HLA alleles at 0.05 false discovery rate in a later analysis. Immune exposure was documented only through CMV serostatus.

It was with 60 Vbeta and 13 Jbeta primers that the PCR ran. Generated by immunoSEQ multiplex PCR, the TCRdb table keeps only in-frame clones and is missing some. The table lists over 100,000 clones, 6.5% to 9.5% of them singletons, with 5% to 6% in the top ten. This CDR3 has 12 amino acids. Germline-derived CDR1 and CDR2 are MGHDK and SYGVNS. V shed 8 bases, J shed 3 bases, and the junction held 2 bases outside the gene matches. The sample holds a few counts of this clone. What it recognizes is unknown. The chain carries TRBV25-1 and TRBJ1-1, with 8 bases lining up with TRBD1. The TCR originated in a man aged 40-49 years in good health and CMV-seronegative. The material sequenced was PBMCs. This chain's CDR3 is CASETGDTEAFF. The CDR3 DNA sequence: TGTGCCAGCGAGACAGGGGACACTGAAGCTTTCTTT.